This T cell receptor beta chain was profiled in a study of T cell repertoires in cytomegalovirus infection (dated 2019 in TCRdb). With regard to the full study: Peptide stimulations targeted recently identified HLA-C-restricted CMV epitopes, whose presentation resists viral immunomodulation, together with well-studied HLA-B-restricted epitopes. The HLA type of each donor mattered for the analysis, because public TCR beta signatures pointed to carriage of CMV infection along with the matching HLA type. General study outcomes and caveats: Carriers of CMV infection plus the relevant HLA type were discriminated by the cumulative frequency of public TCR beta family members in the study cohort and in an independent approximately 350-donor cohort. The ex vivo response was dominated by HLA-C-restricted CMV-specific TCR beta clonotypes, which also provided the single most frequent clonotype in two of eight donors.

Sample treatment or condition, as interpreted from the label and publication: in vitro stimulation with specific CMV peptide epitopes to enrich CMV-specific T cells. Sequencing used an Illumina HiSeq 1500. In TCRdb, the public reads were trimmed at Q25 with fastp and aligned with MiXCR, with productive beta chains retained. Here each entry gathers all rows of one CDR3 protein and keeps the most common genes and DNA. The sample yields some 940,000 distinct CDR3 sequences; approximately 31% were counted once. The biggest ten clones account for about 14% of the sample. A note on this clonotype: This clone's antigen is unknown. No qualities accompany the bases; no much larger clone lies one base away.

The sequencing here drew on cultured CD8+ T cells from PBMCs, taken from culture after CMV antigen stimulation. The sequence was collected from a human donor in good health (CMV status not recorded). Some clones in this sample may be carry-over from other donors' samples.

The CDR3 has the sequence CASSDRTGGHEQYV. The DNA sequence follows: TGTGCCAGCAGTGATAGGACAGGGGGGCACGAGCAGTACGTC. Here the chain combines TRBV6-1 and TRBJ2-7; TRBD1 lines up with 10 middle nucleotides. The germline V gene sets CDR1 to MNHNS and CDR2 to SASEGT. Reading from cysteine to valine, the CDR3 counts 14 amino acids. Only the CDR3 part of the read is kept: 42 bases, read in frame from the first base. V is trimmed back by 3 bases and J by 5 bases, and the junction contains 4 bases that no gene match accounts for.